This TCR beta chain was retrieved from a study of early T cells in non-severe SARS-CoV-2 infection. About the research overall: Unsorted whole blood bulk RNA was sequenced, with unpaired chains. General observations from the study: Anti-spike CD8 specificities were favored by VDJdb matching, whose results missed private and CD4 specificities.

CDR3 length: 13 residues. Germline CDR1 is KGHDR and CDR2 is SFDVKD. V lost 5 bases to trimming and J lost 7 bases, with 14 bases between them. This clonotype occurred many times. Its antigen remains unidentified. TCRdb re-derived calls from the 5' RACE reads in MiXCR, one entry per CDR3 protein. This table holds under 70,000 distinct CDR3 sequences, less than 5.5% found once. This TCR was recovered from an adult who was a healthcare worker with PCR-confirmed SARS-CoV-2 infection or an uninfected control (not recorded which). This rearrangement joins TRBV24-1 to TRBJ2-7; tentative D call: TRBD2 (6 bases). Sequencing was carried out using whole blood. Written as DNA, the CDR3 is TGTGCCACCAGTGGGAGTAGCGGCAGAGAGCAGTACTTC. Amino acid sequence: CATSGSSGREQYF.